The 25 T cell receptor beta chains below were found in one sample sequenced in a study of monozygotic twins with inflammatory bowel disease. TCRdb re-called the 5' RACE reads and shows each CDR3 protein once, DNA omitted. This listing includes approximately 330,000 distinct CDR3 sequences. The sequenced sample consisted of blood. These receptors were obtained from a human donor with ulcerative colitis or Crohn's disease, or a healthy co-twin of an affected twin (not recorded which).

V usage is TRBV6-5 and J usage is TRBJ2-1. The length of the CDR3 is 12 residues. Germline CDR1 and CDR2: MNHEY and SVGAGI. CDR3: CASSYSGYEQFF.

This rearrangement joins TRBV20-1 to TRBJ1-5; the TRBD1 assignment by TCRdb is unverifiable without DNA. CDR1 is DFQATT and CDR2 is SNEGSKA in the germline V gene (reference sequence). This CDR3 has 15 residues. The CDR3 loop is CSASTGARLYQPQHF.

The rearrangement links TRBV29-1 to TRBJ2-1; TCRdb's D call of TRBD1 is untestable without DNA. The length of the CDR3 is 14 residues. Germline CDR1 reads SQVTM; CDR2 reads ANQGSEA. CDR3 residues: CSVLPGSEEFGQFF.

V and J are TRBV9 and TRBJ1-1. CDR1 and CDR2 from the germline V gene are SGDLS and YYNGEE. The CDR3 runs 13 residues. The CDR3 loop is CASTGNENTEAFF.

The rearrangement links TRBV28 to TRBJ1-6; as DNA is missing, the TRBD1 call by TCRdb cannot be tested. The CDR3 totals 16 residues. From germline, CDR1 is MDHEN and CDR2 SYDVKM. The CDR3 loop reads CASSLPQGILGSPLHF. Looking up the rest from reference TRBV28 and TRBJ1-6 gives the full variable domain: DVKVTQSSRYLVKRTGEKVFLECVQDMDHENMFWYRQDPGLGLRLIYFSYDVKMKEKGDIPEGYSVSREKKERFSLILESASTNQTSMYLCASSLPQGILGSPLHFGNGTRLTVT.

The chain uses TRBV20-1 and TRBJ1-5; as DNA is missing, the TRBD1 call by TCRdb cannot be tested. Germline V gene data show CDR1 as DFQATT and CDR2 as SNEGSKA (reference sequence). The CDR3 runs to 18 residues. CDR3 sequence: CSATDFKAQPTPGGPQHF.

The chain employs TRBV28 and TRBJ2-6; without DNA, the TCRdb call of TRBD1 cannot be checked. The germline CDR1 and CDR2 sequences are MDHEN and SYDVKM. CDR3 size: 18 residues. The CDR3 spells CASTQGQFGISGANVLTF. Full variable domain (remainder filled in from reference TRBV28 and TRBJ2-6): DVKVTQSSRYLVKRTGEKVFLECVQDMDHENMFWYRQDPGLGLRLIYFSYDVKMKEKGDIPEGYSVSREKKERFSLILESASTNQTSMYLCASTQGQFGISGANVLTFGAGSRLTVL.

The chain combines TRBV20-1 with TRBJ2-7; lacking DNA, the TRBD1 call made by TCRdb goes unchecked. The CDR3 has 17 residues. Germline lookup yields CDR1 DFQATT and CDR2 SNEGSKA (reference sequence). CDR3 region: CSASPLPGTGATYEQYF.

This chain connects TRBV12-3 or TRBV12-4 to TRBJ2-6; TCRdb's D call of TRBD1 is untestable without DNA. This CDR3 contains 16 residues. CDR3: CASSLPRFTGANVLTF.

The chain has TRBV5-1 and TRBJ2-4; TCRdb proposes TRBD2, but this gene call is untestable without DNA. Per germline, CDR1 SGHRS and CDR2 YFSETQ. This CDR3 region has 16 residues. CDR3 region: CASRPTSGTAKNIQYF. Together with reference TRBV5-1 and TRBJ2-4, the CDR3 gives the full variable domain: KAGVTQTPRYLIKTRGQQVTLSCSPISGHRSVSWYQQTPGQGLQFLFEYFSETQRNKGNFPGRFSGRQFSNSRSEMNVSTLELGDSALYLCASRPTSGTAKNIQYFGAGTRLSVL.

The CDR3 spells CASSPGQDTEKLFF. The gene calls are TRBV5-1 and TRBJ1-4; lacking DNA, the TRBD1 call made by TCRdb goes unchecked. The germline V gene has CDR1 SGHRS and CDR2 YFSETQ. The CDR3 covers 14 residues.

V gene TRBV27 combines with J gene TRBJ2-2. The CDR3 covers 13 residues. The germline CDR1 and CDR2 sequences are MNHEY and SMNVEV (reference sequence). The CDR3 here is CASSLYVTGELFF.

The chain joins TRBV29-1 to TRBJ2-3; the TRBD2 assignment by TCRdb is unverifiable without DNA. CDR1 is SQVTM, CDR2 ANQGSEA, per germline. This CDR3 has 15 amino acids. The CDR3 is CSVTLLAGGADTQYF.

CDR3 amino acids: CASRATSGTTDMQYF. This chain uses TRBV6-1 with TRBJ2-3; lacking DNA, the TRBD2 call made by TCRdb goes unchecked. Germline V gene data show CDR1 as MNHNS and CDR2 as SASEGT. CDR3 size: 15 residues.

V and J are TRBV27 and TRBJ2-7; TCRdb names TRBD2, which stays unverified in the absence of DNA. Germline CDR1 is MNHEY and CDR2 is SMNVEV (reference sequence). This CDR3 is built from 16 residues. The CDR3 loop is CASSSQAGVTAYEQYF.

This chain links TRBV12-3 or TRBV12-4 with TRBJ1-2; TCRdb returns TRBD1, unconfirmable since there is no DNA. This CDR3 is 16 amino acids long. The chain's CDR3 is CASSLRTQILWYGYTF.

The chain uses TRBV6-5 and TRBJ2-7; TCRdb calls TRBD1, which cannot be checked without DNA. This CDR3 is built from 12 residues. Germline V CDR1 and CDR2: MNHEY, SVGAGI. This CDR3 reads CASCQGESEQYF.

The V call is TRBV7-9, the J call TRBJ2-7; TCRdb returns TRBD1, unconfirmable since there is no DNA. In germline, CDR1 is SEHNR, CDR2 FQNEAQ (reference sequence). This CDR3 spans 13 amino acids. Here the CDR3 reads CASSLPGGFEQYF. Supplemented by reference TRBV7-9 and TRBJ2-7, the full variable domain reads DTGVSQNPRHKITKRGQNVTFRCDPISEHNRLYWYRQTLGQGPEFLTYFQNEAQLEKSRLLSDRFSAERPKGSFSTLEIQRTEQGDSAMYLCASSLPGGFEQYFGPGTRLTVT.

The gene calls are TRBV20-1 and TRBJ2-5; TCRdb picks TRBD2, but there is no DNA to check that call. In germline, CDR1 is DFQATT, CDR2 SNEGSKA (reference sequence). This CDR3 has 16 amino acids. CDR3 sequence reads: CSAPVAGGRRGETQYF.

The gene calls are TRBV12-3 or TRBV12-4 and TRBJ1-2; no DNA is available, so the TRBD1 call from TCRdb remains unchecked. The CDR3 totals 17 residues. The CDR3 region is CASSLGQGALLGYGYTF.

The chain is built from TRBV5-6 and TRBJ2-5; TCRdb indicates TRBD1, and absent DNA this call remains unverified. CDR3 length: 14 residues. Germline-derived CDR1 and CDR2 are SGHDT and YYEEEE. CDR3 sequence reads: CASSAGQNEETQYF. Using reference TRBV5-6 and TRBJ2-5 for the parts outside the CDR3, the full variable domain is DAGVTQSPTHLIKTRGQQVTLRCSPKSGHDTVSWYQQALGQGPQFIFQYYEEEERQRGNFPDRFSGHQFPNYSSELNVNALLLGDSALYLCASSAGQNEETQYFGPGTRLLVL.

The chain couples TRBV20-1 to TRBJ2-7. The CDR3 totals 12 residues. The germline gives CDR1 DFQATT, CDR2 SNEGSKA (reference sequence). The CDR3 region is CSASKDTYEQYF.

This chain joins TRBV5-1 and TRBJ2-3; as DNA is missing, the TRBD2 call by TCRdb cannot be tested. The CDR3 sequence is 15 residues long. Germline CDR1 reads SGHRS; CDR2 reads YFSETQ. CDR3: CASSYSGGTEDTQYF.

The chain uses TRBV5-4 and TRBJ2-7; TCRdb reports TRBD2, a call that lacks DNA to check it against. The CDR3 totals 15 residues. Per the germline V gene, CDR1 is SGHNT and CDR2 is YYREEE (reference sequence). CDR3 sequence: CASSLDLAGEWEQYF. The full variable domain, with the rest looked up from reference TRBV5-4 and TRBJ2-7, is ETGVTQSPTHLIKTRGQQVTLRCSSQSGHNTVSWYQQALGQGPQFIFQYYREEENGRGNFPPRFSGLQFPNYSSELNVNALELDDSALYLCASSLDLAGEWEQYFGPGTRLTVT.

The V and J genes are TRBV6-2 or TRBV6-3 and TRBJ2-1. The CDR3 contains 13 residues. Looked up from germline, CDR1 is MNHEY and CDR2 is SVGEGT. The CDR3 spells CASRPQPNNEQFF.